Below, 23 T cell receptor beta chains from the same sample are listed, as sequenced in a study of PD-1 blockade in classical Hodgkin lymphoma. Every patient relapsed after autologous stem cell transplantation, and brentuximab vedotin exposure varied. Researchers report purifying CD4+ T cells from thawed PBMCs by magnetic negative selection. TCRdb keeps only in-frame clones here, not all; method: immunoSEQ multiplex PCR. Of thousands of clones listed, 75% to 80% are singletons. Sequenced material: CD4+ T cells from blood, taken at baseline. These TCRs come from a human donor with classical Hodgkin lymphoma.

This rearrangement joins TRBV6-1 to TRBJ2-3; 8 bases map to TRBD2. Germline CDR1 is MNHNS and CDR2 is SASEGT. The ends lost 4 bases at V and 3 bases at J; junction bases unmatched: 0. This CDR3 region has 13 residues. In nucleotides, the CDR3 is TGTGCCAGCAGTGTAGCGGGGACAGATACGCAGTATTTT. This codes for CASSVAGTDTQYF.

The CDR3 here is CASSLAPSGLLGDEQFF. CDR3 nucleotides: TGCGCCAGCAGCTTGGCCCCTAGCGGCCTTTTAGGGGATGAGCAGTTCTTC. The rearrangement uses TRBV5-1 and TRBJ2-1; 7 bases align to TRBD2. The CDR3 has 17 amino acids. With 0 bases clipped from V and 8 bases from J, the junction kept 14 bases outside the gene matches. Germline CDR1 SGHRS, CDR2 YFSETQ. Together with reference TRBV5-1 and TRBJ2-1, the CDR3 gives the full variable domain: KAGVTQTPRYLIKTRGQQVTLSCSPISGHRSVSWYQQTPGQGLQFLFEYFSETQRNKGNFPGRFSGRQFSNSRSEMNVSTLELGDSALYLCASSLAPSGLLGDEQFFGPGTRLTVL.

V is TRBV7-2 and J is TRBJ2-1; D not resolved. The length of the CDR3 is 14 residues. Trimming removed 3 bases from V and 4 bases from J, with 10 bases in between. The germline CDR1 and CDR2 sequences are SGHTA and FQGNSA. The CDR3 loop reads CASSFEWTYNEQFF. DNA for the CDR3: TGTGCCAGCAGCTTTGAGTGGACGTACAATGAGCAGTTCTTC.

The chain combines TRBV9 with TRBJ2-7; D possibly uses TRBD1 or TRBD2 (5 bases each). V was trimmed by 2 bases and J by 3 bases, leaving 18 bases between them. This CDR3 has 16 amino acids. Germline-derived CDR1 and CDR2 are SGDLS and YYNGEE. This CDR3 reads CASSVSSGTELYEQYF. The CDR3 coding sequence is TGTGCCAGCAGCGTGTCATCCGGGACGGAGCTCTACGAGCAGTACTTC.

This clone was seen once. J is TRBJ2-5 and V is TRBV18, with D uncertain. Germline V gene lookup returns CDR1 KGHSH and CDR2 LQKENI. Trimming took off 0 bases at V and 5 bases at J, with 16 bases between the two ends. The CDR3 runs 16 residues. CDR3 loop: CASSPPNVGPGETQYF. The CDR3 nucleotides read TGTGCCAGCTCACCACCGAATGTCGGTCCTGGGGAGACCCAGTACTTC. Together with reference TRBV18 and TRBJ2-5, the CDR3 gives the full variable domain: NAGVMQNPRHLVRRRGQEARLRCSPMKGHSHVYWYRQLPEEGLKFMVYLQKENIIDESGMPKERFSAEFPKEGPSILRIQQVVRGDSAAYFCASSPPNVGPGETQYFGPGTRLLVL.

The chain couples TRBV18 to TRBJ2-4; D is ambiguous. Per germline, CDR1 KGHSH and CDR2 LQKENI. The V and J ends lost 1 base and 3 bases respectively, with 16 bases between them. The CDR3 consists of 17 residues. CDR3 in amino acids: CASSPRKGDTSKNIQYF. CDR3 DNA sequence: TGTGCCAGCTCACCACGTAAGGGTGACACCAGCAAAAACATTCAGTACTTC. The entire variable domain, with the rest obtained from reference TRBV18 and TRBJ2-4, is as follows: NAGVMQNPRHLVRRRGQEARLRCSPMKGHSHVYWYRQLPEEGLKFMVYLQKENIIDESGMPKERFSAEFPKEGPSILRIQQVVRGDSAAYFCASSPRKGDTSKNIQYFGAGTRLSVL.

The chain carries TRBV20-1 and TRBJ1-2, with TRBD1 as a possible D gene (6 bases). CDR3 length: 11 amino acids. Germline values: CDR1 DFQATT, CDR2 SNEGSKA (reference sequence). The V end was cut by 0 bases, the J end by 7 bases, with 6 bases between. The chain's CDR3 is CSARDRGGYTF. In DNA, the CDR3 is TGCAGTGCTAGAGACAGGGGTGGCTACACCTTC.

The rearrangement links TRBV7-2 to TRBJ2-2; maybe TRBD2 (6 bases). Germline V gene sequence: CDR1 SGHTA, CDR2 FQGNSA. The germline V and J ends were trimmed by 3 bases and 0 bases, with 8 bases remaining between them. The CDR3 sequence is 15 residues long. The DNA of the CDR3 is TGTGCCAGCAGCTTGCAGCGGGCGAACACCGGGGAGCTGTTTTTT. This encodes CASSLQRANTGELFF. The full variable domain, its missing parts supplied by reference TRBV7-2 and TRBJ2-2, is GAGVSQSPSNKVTEKGKDVELRCDPISGHTALYWYRQSLGQGLEFLIYFQGNSAPDKSGLPSDRFSAERTGGSVSTLTIQRTQQEDSAVYLCASSLQRANTGELFFGEGSRLTVL.

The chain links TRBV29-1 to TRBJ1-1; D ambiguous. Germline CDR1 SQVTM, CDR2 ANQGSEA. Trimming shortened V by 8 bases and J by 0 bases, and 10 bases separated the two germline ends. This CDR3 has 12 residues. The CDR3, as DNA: TGCAGCTCCGGACTGATGAACACTGAAGCTTTCTTT. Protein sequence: CSSGLMNTEAFF.

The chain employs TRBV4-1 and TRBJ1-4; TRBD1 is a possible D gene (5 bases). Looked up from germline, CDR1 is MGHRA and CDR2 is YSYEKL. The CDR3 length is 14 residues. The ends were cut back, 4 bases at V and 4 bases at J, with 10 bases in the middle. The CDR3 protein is CASSLGLDNEKLFF. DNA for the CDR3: TGCGCCAGCAGCCTGGGGCTAGATAATGAAAAACTGTTTTTT.

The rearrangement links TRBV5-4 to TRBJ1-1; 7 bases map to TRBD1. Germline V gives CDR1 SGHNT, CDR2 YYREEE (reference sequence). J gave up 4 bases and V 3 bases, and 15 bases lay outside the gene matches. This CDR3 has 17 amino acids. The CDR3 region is CASSSPARGGWGTEAFF. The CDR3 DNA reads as TGTGCCAGCAGCTCGCCGGCCAGGGGGGGGTGGGGCACTGAAGCTTTCTTT.

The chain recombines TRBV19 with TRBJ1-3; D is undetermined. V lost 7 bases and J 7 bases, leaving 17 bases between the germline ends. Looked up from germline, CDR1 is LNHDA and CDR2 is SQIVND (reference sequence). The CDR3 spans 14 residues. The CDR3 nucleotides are TGTGCCAGTACCAACGCCCTCAGAGGGAACACCATATATTTT. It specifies CASTNALRGNTIYF.

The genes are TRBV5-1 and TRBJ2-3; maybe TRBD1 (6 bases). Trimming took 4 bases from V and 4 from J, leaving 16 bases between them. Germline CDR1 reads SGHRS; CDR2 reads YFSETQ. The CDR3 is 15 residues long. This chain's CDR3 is CASSRLGAGADTQYF. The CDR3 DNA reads TGCGCCAGCAGCAGGTTGGGGGCTGGGGCAGATACGCAGTATTTT.

The CDR3 sequence: CASSLYTGELFF. CDR3 nucleotide sequence: TGTGCCAGCAGTTTATACACCGGGGAGCTGTTTTTT. V and J are TRBV2 and TRBJ2-2; no definite D call. The V end lost 5 bases, the J end lost 3 bases, and 4 bases lay between the germline ends. The CDR3 is made up of 12 amino acids. Germline V lookup: CDR1 SNHLY, CDR2 FYNNEI.

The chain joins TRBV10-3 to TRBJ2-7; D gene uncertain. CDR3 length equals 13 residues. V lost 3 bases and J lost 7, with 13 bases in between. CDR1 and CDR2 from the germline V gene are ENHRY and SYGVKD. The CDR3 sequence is CAISDSTTREQYF. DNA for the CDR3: TGTGCCATCAGTGACTCTACCACGCGAGAGCAGTACTTC.

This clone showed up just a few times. CDR3 DNA sequence: TGTGCCAGCAGAATAGGACAGGGACTGGCTTTCTTT. Translated, it gives CASRIGQGLAFF. V is TRBV6-6 and J is TRBJ1-1; 8 bases agree with TRBD1. In germline, CDR1 is MNHNY, CDR2 SVGAGI (reference sequence). CDR3 length: 12 amino acids. The V gene end was trimmed by 6 bases and the J gene end by 11 bases; junction bases not matched to a gene: 8.

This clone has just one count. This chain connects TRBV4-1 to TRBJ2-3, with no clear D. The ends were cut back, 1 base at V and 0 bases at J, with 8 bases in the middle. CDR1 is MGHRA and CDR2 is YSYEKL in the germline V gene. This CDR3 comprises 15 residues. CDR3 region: CASSQGLGSTDTQYF. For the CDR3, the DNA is TGCGCCAGCAGCCAAGGGTTAGGGAGCACAGATACGCAGTATTTT.

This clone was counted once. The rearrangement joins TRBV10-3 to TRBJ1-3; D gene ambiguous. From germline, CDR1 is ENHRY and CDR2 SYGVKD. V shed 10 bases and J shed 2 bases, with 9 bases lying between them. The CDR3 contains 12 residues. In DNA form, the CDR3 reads TGTGCCACTCAAGAAACTGGAAACACCATATATTTT. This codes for CATQETGNTIYF.

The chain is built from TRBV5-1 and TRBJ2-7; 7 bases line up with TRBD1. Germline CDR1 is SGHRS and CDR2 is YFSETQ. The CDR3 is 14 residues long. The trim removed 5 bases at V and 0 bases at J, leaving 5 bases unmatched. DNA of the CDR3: TGCGCCAGCAGTGCGACAGGGAGCTCCTACGAGCAGTACTTC. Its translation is CASSATGSSYEQYF.

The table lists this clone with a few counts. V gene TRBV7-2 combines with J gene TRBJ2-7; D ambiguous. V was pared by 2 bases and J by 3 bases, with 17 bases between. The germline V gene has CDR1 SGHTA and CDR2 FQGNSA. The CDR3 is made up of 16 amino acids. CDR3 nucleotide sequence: TGTGCCAGCAGCTTAACGTTTTATCGGGCCGGCTACGAGCAGTACTTC. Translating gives CASSLTFYRAGYEQYF.

CDR3 loop: CASSQSGVEAFF. As DNA, the CDR3 is TGCGCCAGCAGTCAATCGGGCGTGGAAGCTTTCTTT. This chain links TRBV23-1 with TRBJ1-1; D unclear. TRBV23-1 is marked as an open reading frame, function uncertain. The V and J ends lost 0 bases and 8 bases respectively, with 7 bases between them. The CDR3 covers 12 residues.

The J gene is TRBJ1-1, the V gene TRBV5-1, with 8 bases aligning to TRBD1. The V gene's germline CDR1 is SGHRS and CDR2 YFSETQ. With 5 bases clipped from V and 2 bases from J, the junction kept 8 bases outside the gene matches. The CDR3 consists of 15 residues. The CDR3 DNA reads TGCGCCAGCAGGTGGGCGGGACAGGACAACACTGAAGCTTTCTTT. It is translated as CASRWAGQDNTEAFF.

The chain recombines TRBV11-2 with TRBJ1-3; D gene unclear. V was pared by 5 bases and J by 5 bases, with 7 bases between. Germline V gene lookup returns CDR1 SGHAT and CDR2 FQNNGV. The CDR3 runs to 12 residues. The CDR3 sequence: CASSMTRNTIYF. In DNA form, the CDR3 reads TGTGCCAGCAGCATGACCCGAAACACCATATATTTT. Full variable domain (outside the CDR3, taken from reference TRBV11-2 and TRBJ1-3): EAGVAQSPRYKIIEKRQSVAFWCNPISGHATLYWYQQILGQGPKLLIQFQNNGVVDDSQLPKDRFSAERLKGVDSTLKIQPAKLEDSAVYLCASSMTRNTIYFGEGSWLTVV.